Many counts were recorded for the clone carrying this T cell receptor (beta chain). Antigen specificity is unknown. TCRdb ran MiXCR on the 5' RACE reads and lists one entry per CDR3 protein. The sample yields around 480,000 distinct CDR3 sequences, around 14% seen once. The sample originates from a study of identical twins. The V segment lost 8 bases and the J segment 4 bases; nucleotides outside the gene matches: 5. The CDR3 length is 13 residues. Per the germline V gene, CDR1 is SNHLY and CDR2 is FYNNEI. Study-wide results and limits: Invariant populations such as MAIT and iNKT cells could partly muddle zero-insertion analyses.

These same data were also listed under a study on yellow fever vaccine responses in identical twins.

The V gene is TRBV2, the J gene TRBJ1-5; 7 bases are shared with TRBD1. The source of this sequence is a woman in her late teens or twenties in good health. The source material was CD4+ T cells sorted from blood. CDR3 nucleotides: TGTGCCAGCGGGGACAGTCAAAATCAGCCCCAGCATTTT. Protein sequence: CASGDSQNQPQHF.